This T cell receptor beta chain was profiled in a study of blood T cell repertoires in COVID-19. Trimming took 5 bases from V and 3 from J, leaving 11 bases between them. The CDR3 is 13 amino acids. The protocol was immunoSEQ multiplex PCR, while the TCRdb copy is restricted to in-frame clones and leaves out a portion. The profile shows approximately 670,000 clones, 80% to 90% of them singletons. The chain recombines TRBV12-3 or TRBV12-4 with TRBJ2-7; a weak D match, TRBD2 (6 bases). This sequence originates from a woman younger than 30 with acute or convalescent COVID-19. The sequenced sample consisted of peripheral blood. The CDR3 region is CASSAGLRYEQYF. In nucleotides, the CDR3 is TGTGCCAGCAGTGCGGGACTGCGCTACGAGCAGTACTTC.